This T cell receptor beta chain comes out of a study of T-cell reconstitution after alpha-beta-depleted transplantation in children. This clonotype was seen repeatedly, ten times or more. What it recognizes is unknown. This CDR3 has 11 amino acids. With 4 bases removed from V and 5 bases from J, the gap between germline ends came to 5 bases. Unique molecular identifiers tagged the TCRbeta library. TCRdb itself ran the PCR reads through MiXCR, one entry per CDR3 protein. Of 800,000 to 1,000,000 distinct CDR3 sequences in the sample, 25% to 30% were seen once. General study results and limits: As was reported, about two months after transplant, alpha-beta T cells came from several hundred expanded graft clones. A year post-transplant, T-cell counts and diversity derived mostly from newly produced T cells.

Sample: PBMCs, mostly from graft donor cells, taken 360 days after TCRalphabeta/CD19-depleted stem cell transplant. The clonotype originates from a boy under three years old who had a stem cell transplant for SCID, so the T cells may come from the graft donor. This rearrangement joins TRBV12-3 or TRBV12-4 to TRBJ2-5; no firm D call. The DNA of the CDR3 is TGTGCCAGCAGTTATCGCGAGACCCAGTACTTC. It specifies CASSYRETQYF.